This T cell receptor (beta chain) was recovered during a study of CD8 T cells in Susac syndrome. Points from the study as a whole: As the study acknowledged, the number of individuals in its TCR sequencing and HLA analysis was relatively small.

On this clonotype: The antigen remains undetermined.

In germline, CDR1 is SEHNR, CDR2 FQNEAQ (reference sequence). The CDR3 has 14 residues. With V trimmed by 5 bases and J by 3 bases, 4 bases remained unmatched. With random hexamers, reverse transcription was performed on about 0.45 to 1 ug of RNA. Amplification of the TCR beta CDR3 was carried out by immunoSEQ multiplex PCR, which spanned a total of 54 Vbeta and 13 Jbeta segments. TCRdb ran MiXCR on the immunoSEQ multiplex PCR reads and lists one entry per CDR3 protein. The table includes fewer than 350,000 distinct CDR3 sequences, roughly 85% detected once. TEMRA cells were FACS-enriched, while CD8+ and CD4+ T cells were negatively isolated.

Sequenced: CD8+ T cells from PBMCs. This chain joins TRBV7-9 and TRBJ2-1; 7 nucleotides line up with TRBD2. The source of this sequence is a human donor with multiple sclerosis. CDR3 in amino acids: CASSSGTNYNEQFF. Written as DNA, the CDR3 is TGTGCCAGCAGCAGCGGGACCAACTACAATGAGCAGTTCTTC.